This TCR beta chain was sequenced during a study of memory CD4+ T cells and cytomegalovirus serostatus. Across the study: This sample comes from healthy Belgian adults, about nine CMV seropositive, 24 seronegative. Study outcomes and limitations: 67 of 164 known CMV-associated TCRbeta sequences appeared in CD4+ memory. A US-trained random forest predicted CMV serostatus with median AUC around 0.9. The CMV-associated TCR signature appears largely within the CD4+ memory repertoire.

Profiling relied on immunoSEQ multiplex PCR, and the TCRdb table lists in-frame clones only, not all of them. The table records 55,000 or so clones, 80% of them present only once. Single viable CD3+CD4+CD8-CD45RO+ cells were sorted as the memory CD4+ T cells. V gave up 1 base and J gave up 9 bases, with 5 bases separating them. This CDR3 spans 11 amino acids. Germline values: CDR1 SGHDT, CDR2 YYEEEE. Regarding this clone: Its specificity is unknown.

V usage is TRBV5-6 and J usage is TRBJ2-1; D gene unclear. This clonotype originated in an adult in good health and CMV-seropositive. Sequenced material: memory CD4+ T cells from blood. CDR3 sequence: CASSLIREQFF. The DNA of the CDR3 is TGTGCCAGCAGCTTGATTCGTGAGCAGTTCTTC.